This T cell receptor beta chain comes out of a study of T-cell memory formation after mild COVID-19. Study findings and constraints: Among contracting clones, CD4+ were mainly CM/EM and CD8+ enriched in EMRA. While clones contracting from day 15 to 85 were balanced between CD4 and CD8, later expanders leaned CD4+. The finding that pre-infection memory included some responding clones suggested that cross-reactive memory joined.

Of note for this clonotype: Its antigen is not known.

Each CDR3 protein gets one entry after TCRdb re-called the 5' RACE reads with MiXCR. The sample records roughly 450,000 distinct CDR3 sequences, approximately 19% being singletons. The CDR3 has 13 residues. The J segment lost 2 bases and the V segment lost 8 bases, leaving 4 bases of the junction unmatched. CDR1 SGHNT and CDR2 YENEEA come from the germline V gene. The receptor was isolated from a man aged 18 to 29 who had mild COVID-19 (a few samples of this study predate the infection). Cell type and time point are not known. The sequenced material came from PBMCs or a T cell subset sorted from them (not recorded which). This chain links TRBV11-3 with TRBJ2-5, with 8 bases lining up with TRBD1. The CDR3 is CASEQGVQETQYF. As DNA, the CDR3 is TGTGCCAGCGAACAGGGGGTACAAGAGACCCAGTACTTC.